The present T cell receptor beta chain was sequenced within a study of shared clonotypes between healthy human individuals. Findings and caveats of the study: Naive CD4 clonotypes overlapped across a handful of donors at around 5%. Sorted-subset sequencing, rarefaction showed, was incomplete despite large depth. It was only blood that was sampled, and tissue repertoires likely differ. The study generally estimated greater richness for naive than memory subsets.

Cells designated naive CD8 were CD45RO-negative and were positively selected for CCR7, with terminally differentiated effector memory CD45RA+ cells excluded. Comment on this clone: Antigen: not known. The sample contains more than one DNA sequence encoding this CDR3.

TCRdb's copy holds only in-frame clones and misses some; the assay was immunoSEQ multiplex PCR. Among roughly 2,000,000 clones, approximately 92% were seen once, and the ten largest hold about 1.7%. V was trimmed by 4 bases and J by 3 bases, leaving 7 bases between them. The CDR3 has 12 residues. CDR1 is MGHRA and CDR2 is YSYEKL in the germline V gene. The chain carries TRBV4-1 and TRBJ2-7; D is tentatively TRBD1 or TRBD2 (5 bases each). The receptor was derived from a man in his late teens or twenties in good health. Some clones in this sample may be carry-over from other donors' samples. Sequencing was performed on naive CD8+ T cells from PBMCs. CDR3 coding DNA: TGCGCCAGCAGCCCGGGGCTCTACGAGCAGTACTTC. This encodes CASSPGLYEQYF.